The 25 T cell receptor beta chains below come from one sample, sequenced in a study of T cells in Graves' hyperthyroidism and ophthalmopathy. TCR beta CDR3 sequences were amplified from RNA transcripts. The HTBI primer set was used in a first-round RT-PCR of the TCR CDR3. TCRdb fed the multiplex PCR reads into MiXCR, producing one record per CDR3 protein. There are more than 300,000 distinct CDR3 sequences in the sample; roughly 15% occur only once, and around a fifth lies in the top ten. The sample consisted of blood. Receptor source: a woman under 40 with Graves' ophthalmopathy.

This clonotype was counted many times. The J gene is TRBJ1-2, the V gene TRBV3-1; possible D gene TRBD1, 5 bases. The germline CDR1 and CDR2 sequences are LGHDT and YNNKEL (reference sequence). The CDR3 has 15 amino acids. Trimming removed 0 bases from V and 3 bases from J, with 11 bases in between. Here the CDR3 reads CASSQDPGQDYGYTF. DNA for the CDR3: TGTGCCAGCAGCCAAGATCCCGGACAAGACTATGGCTACACCTTC.

This clonotype was counted many times. The chain employs TRBV28 and TRBJ1-6; no clear D gene. V was shortened by 7 bases and J by 7 bases, with 17 bases between the two germline ends. Germline CDR1 is MDHEN and CDR2 is SYDVKM. This CDR3 comprises 15 residues. CDR3 sequence (DNA): TGTGCCAGCACCCCTGGCGGGATAGCGAATTCACCCCTCCACTTT. Protein product: CASTPGGIANSPLHF.

This clonotype was counted many times. The chain employs TRBV3-1 and TRBJ1-5; 7 bases are shared with TRBD1. Germline loops: CDR1 LGHDT, CDR2 YNNKEL (reference sequence). J gave up 4 bases and V 6 bases, and 3 bases lay outside the gene matches. There are 13 residues in the CDR3. The CDR3 loop is CASRPRGNQPQHF. Written as DNA, the CDR3 is TGTGCCAGCAGACCCAGGGGGAATCAGCCCCAGCATTTT.

Many counts were recorded for this clonotype. The V gene is TRBV27, the J gene TRBJ1-2, with TRBD1 identical over 11 bases. CDR1 and CDR2 (germline): MNHEY, SMNVEV (reference sequence). The CDR3 is made up of 16 amino acids. V trimming: 6 bases; J trimming: 4 bases; junction bases outside the gene matches: 10. The CDR3 spells CASRLLGTGGFYGYTF. CDR3 nucleotides: TGTGCCAGCAGACTCCTGGGGACAGGGGGTTTCTATGGCTACACCTTC.

Ten or more counts support this clonotype. The V gene is TRBV20-1, the J gene TRBJ2-7; 11 bases line up with TRBD2. This CDR3 is built from 14 residues. The ends lost 6 bases at V and 4 bases at J; junction bases unmatched: 8. Germline V gives CDR1 DFQATT, CDR2 SNEGSKA (reference sequence). The CDR3 nucleotides are TGCAGTGCGACCCCACTAGCGGGGGAGTACGAGCAGTACTTC. Protein: CSATPLAGEYEQYF.

This chain links TRBV28 with TRBJ1-6, with TRBD1 as a possible D gene (6 bases). V lost 5 bases to trimming and J lost 8 bases, with 22 bases between them. This CDR3 is built from 17 residues. Germline CDR1 MDHEN, CDR2 SYDVKM. CDR3 bases: TGTGCCAGCAGTCCACGCCAGGGGCGCTACGCAGATTCACCCCTCCACTTT. It yields the protein CASSPRQGRYADSPLHF.

This clonotype was seen a handful of times. This chain links TRBV14 with TRBJ1-3; D is uncertain. This CDR3 has 18 amino acids. Germline CDR1 SGHDN, CDR2 FVKESK. V was shortened by 5 bases and J by 2 bases, with 22 bases between the two germline ends. CDR3 sequence reads: CASSVRGAGRVAGNTIYF. For the CDR3, the DNA is TGTGCCAGCAGCGTCCGGGGAGCGGGTCGCGTGGCTGGAAACACCATATATTTT.

This clonotype was seen repeatedly, ten times or more. V is TRBV24-1 and J is TRBJ2-2; the D gene is possibly TRBD1 (5 bases). In germline, CDR1 is KGHDR, CDR2 SFDVKD. The length of the CDR3 is 16 residues. Trimming removed 4 bases from V and 5 bases from J, with 16 bases in between. The CDR3 coding sequence is TGTGCCACCAGTGACGTGTGGGGCTTGGTGACCGGGGAGCTGTTTTTT. Translation gives CATSDVWGLVTGELFF.

V is TRBV4-2 and J is TRBJ1-2, with D unresolved. The germline V gene encodes CDR1 LGHNA and CDR2 YNFKEQ. The CDR3 covers 15 residues. Trimming removed 0 bases at V and 4 bases at J, with 12 bases between. CDR3: CASSQDLWNSYGYTF. CDR3 bases: TGTGCCAGCAGCCAAGATCTGTGGAACTCCTATGGCTACACCTTC.

This clonotype showed up many times. V usage is TRBV24-1 and J usage is TRBJ2-1, with 12 bases fitting TRBD2. Germline values: CDR1 KGHDR, CDR2 SFDVKD. Trimming cost V 4 bases and J 4 bases; bases outside gene matches: 4. The CDR3 is 16 amino acids. The CDR3 DNA follows: TGTGCCACCAGTGACCCTAGCGGGAGGGGTTACAATGAGCAGTTCTTC. Translating gives CATSDPSGRGYNEQFF.

This clonotype has a count of ten or more. The gene calls are TRBV28 and TRBJ1-2, with 11 bases that match TRBD1. Unmatched junction bases numbered 3, after V lost 3 bases and J lost 0 bases. Germline assignment: CDR1 MDHEN and CDR2 SYDVKM. The CDR3 length is 16 residues. The CDR3 DNA reads TGTGCCAGCAGTTTCTGGGGACAGGGGGCTAACTATGGCTACACCTTC. Protein sequence: CASSFWGQGANYGYTF.

This clonotype has just a few counts. V usage is TRBV5-4 and J usage is TRBJ1-3, with D possibly TRBD1 on 5 matching bases. The CDR3 consists of 15 residues. Germline values: CDR1 SGHNT, CDR2 YYREEE (reference sequence). V shed 0 bases and J shed 2 bases, with 9 bases lying between them. The CDR3 region is CASSLELGAGNTIYF. The CDR3 DNA sequence: TGTGCCAGCAGCTTGGAGTTAGGGGCTGGAAACACCATATATTTT. The whole variable domain, remainder taken from reference TRBV5-4 and TRBJ1-3, is ETGVTQSPTHLIKTRGQQVTLRCSSQSGHNTVSWYQQALGQGPQFIFQYYREEENGRGNFPPRFSGLQFPNYSSELNVNALELDDSALYLCASSLELGAGNTIYFGEGSWLTVV.

This clonotype was counted ten times or more. This chain joins TRBV28 and TRBJ2-7, with 15 bases identical to TRBD2. V lost 9 bases to trimming and J lost 0 bases; unmatched junction nucleotides: 12. Per the germline V gene, CDR1 is MDHEN and CDR2 is SYDVKM. There are 18 residues in the CDR3. Here the CDR3 reads CASGSGLAGGPSSYEQYF. CDR3 in DNA: TGTGCCAGTGGATCAGGACTAGCGGGGGGGCCTAGCTCCTACGAGCAGTACTTC.

This clonotype came up once. The chain uses TRBV11-2 and TRBJ2-5; 7 bases align to TRBD1. The J segment lost 5 bases and the V segment lost 5 bases, leaving 5 bases of the junction unmatched. Germline CDR1 and CDR2: SGHAT and FQNNGV. This CDR3 is built from 13 residues. Here the CDR3 reads CASSVDREETQYF. The CDR3 coding sequence is TGTGCCAGCAGCGTCGACAGGGAGGAGACCCAGTACTTC.

Comments on this clonotype: Just one base apart from a much larger clone, this may be a read error. This chain connects TRBV7-2 to TRBJ2-2; 9 positions agree with TRBD2. In germline, CDR1 is SGHTA, CDR2 FQGNSA. This CDR3 spans 18 amino acids. With 3 bases clipped from V and 2 bases from J, the junction kept 10 bases outside the gene matches. In DNA, the CDR3 is TGTGCCAGCAGCTTGAGGCCCAGCGGGGGGACCAACACCGGGGAGCTGTTTTTT. Protein product: CASSLRPSGGTNTGELFF.

This rearrangement joins TRBV28 to TRBJ1-4, with D perhaps matching TRBD1 (5 bases). V gave up 4 bases and J gave up 3 bases, with 18 bases separating them. Germline V gives CDR1 MDHEN, CDR2 SYDVKM. The CDR3 has 17 residues. The CDR3 DNA sequence: TGTGCCAGCAGTTACGGGACCGCTTACCGGTCTAATGAAAAACTGTTTTTT. This encodes CASSYGTAYRSNEKLFF.

This clonotype was counted at least ten times. The rearrangement joins TRBV18 to TRBJ1-2; D not certain. The germline CDR1 and CDR2 sequences are KGHSH and LQKENI. The ends were cut back, 3 bases at V and 8 bases at J, with 13 bases in the middle. CDR3 length: 13 amino acids. The CDR3 is CASSPIGEGGYTF. The CDR3 DNA sequence: TGTGCCAGCTCACCCATCGGGGAGGGAGGCTACACCTTC.

This clonotype was detected only a few times. V usage is TRBV5-6 and J usage is TRBJ2-5; D possibly matches TRBD1 or TRBD2 (5 bases each). Germline values: CDR1 SGHDT, CDR2 YYEEEE. This CDR3 comprises 15 residues. The V and J ends lost 2 bases and 0 bases respectively, with 11 bases between them. CDR3 sequence: CASSLVGTNQETQYF. CDR3 in DNA: TGTGCCAGCAGCTTAGTAGGGACCAACCAAGAGACCCAGTACTTC. The variable domain in full, completed from reference TRBV5-6 and TRBJ2-5, reads DAGVTQSPTHLIKTRGQQVTLRCSPKSGHDTVSWYQQALGQGPQFIFQYYEEEERQRGNFPDRFSGHQFPNYSSELNVNALLLGDSALYLCASSLVGTNQETQYFGPGTRLLVL.

This clonotype was counted at least ten times. The chain carries TRBV28 and TRBJ1-5; no clear D gene. Trimming took 2 bases from V and 8 from J, leaving 4 bases between them. CDR3 length equals 11 residues. The germline CDR1 and CDR2 sequences are MDHEN and SYDVKM. The CDR3 spells CASSLVEPQHF. The CDR3 DNA reads as TGTGCCAGCAGTTTAGTGGAGCCCCAGCATTTT.

There are many counts of this clonotype. The chain links TRBV7-2 to TRBJ1-5; D uncertain. CDR1 is SGHTA, CDR2 FQGNSA, per germline. The germline V and J ends were trimmed by 3 bases and 6 bases, with 12 bases remaining between them. The CDR3 runs 14 residues. The CDR3 nucleotides are TGTGCCAGCAGCTTCGCGGGAGCGGGTCAGCCCCAGCATTTT. This codes for CASSFAGAGQPQHF.

The V and J genes are TRBV19 and TRBJ1-2, with D possibly matching TRBD1 (6 bases). Looked up from germline, CDR1 is LNHDA and CDR2 is SQIVND (reference sequence). The V end lost 6 bases, the J end lost 3 bases, and 17 bases lay between the germline ends. This CDR3 is 15 amino acids long. The CDR3 reads CASSQTLGQYYGYTF. In nucleotides, the CDR3 is TGTGCCAGTAGCCAGACCCTAGGACAGTACTATGGCTACACCTTC.

This clonotype was counted a few times. The CDR3 DNA reads as TGTGCCACCAGTGAACCCGGGCCAAACCTAAATGAGCAGTTCTTC. This encodes CATSEPGPNLNEQFF. The genes are TRBV24-1 and TRBJ2-1; no clear D gene. The V gene lost 4 bases and the J gene lost 7 bases, with 16 bases spanning the gap. Germline V gene data show CDR1 as KGHDR and CDR2 as SFDVKD. CDR3 length equals 15 residues.

This clonotype was recorded at least ten times. The chain combines TRBV14 with TRBJ2-7, with D possibly being TRBD2 (7 bases). The ends were cut back, 1 base at V and 2 bases at J, with 15 bases in the middle. The CDR3 loop spans 16 amino acids. Germline values: CDR1 SGHDN, CDR2 FVKESK. CDR3 in DNA: TGTGCCAGCAGCCAAGCTCCCCGGGGGGCCGCCTACGAGCAGTACTTC. Protein: CASSQAPRGAAYEQYF.

This clonotype has at least ten counts. The rearrangement uses TRBV6-5 and TRBJ2-5, with D unclear. Trimming shortened V by 0 bases and J by 5 bases, and 7 bases separated the two germline ends. The CDR3 totals 13 residues. From germline, CDR1 is MNHEY and CDR2 SVGAGI. CDR3 nucleotides: TGTGCCAGCAGTTACTCTACGAGGGAGACCCAGTACTTC. Translated, it gives CASSYSTRETQYF.

This clonotype was recorded many times. This chain joins TRBV2 and TRBJ2-5, with D possibly matching TRBD1 (6 bases). V was trimmed by 7 bases and J by 7 bases, leaving 16 bases between them. The V gene's germline CDR1 is SNHLY and CDR2 FYNNEI. The CDR3 is 13 amino acids. The CDR3 sequence: CASTQQGFGTQYF. In nucleotides, the CDR3 is TGTGCCAGCACTCAACAGGGTTTTGGGACCCAGTACTTC.